The clone carrying this T cell receptor (beta chain) was observed once. Antigen: not known. The protocol was immunoSEQ multiplex PCR, while the TCRdb copy is restricted to in-frame clones and leaves out a portion. The sample shows over 150,000 clones, 80% to 95% of them seen only once. This sample is part of a study of T cell responses to AZD1222 COVID-19 vaccine. Study findings and constraints: Samples come after the peak T cell response, not at day 14.

Trimming took off 0 bases at V and 0 bases at J, with 6 bases between the two ends. The CDR3 is made up of 15 amino acids. Germline CDR1 is KGHSH and CDR2 is LQKENI. This sequence joins TRBV18 and TRBJ1-3; D ambiguous. The sequence was obtained from an adult in good health. This specimen consisted of peripheral blood, obtained on day 0 of AZD1222 vaccination. Here the CDR3 DNA reads TGTGCCAGCTCACCACCGAGGTCCTCTGGAAACACCATATATTTT. It is translated as CASSPPRSSGNTIYF.